This T cell receptor (beta chain) was observed in a study of blood T cell repertoires in COVID-19. Study information: The United States, Italy and Spain provided the acute and convalescent COVID-19 samples.

V lost 7 bases and J lost 6; bases outside the gene matches: 9. Germline CDR1 SQVTM, CDR2 ANQGSEA. The CDR3 is 15 amino acids. Authors' processing steps: Estimates of nucleated cell counts were drawn from the amplification of reference gene primers. The protocol was immunoSEQ multiplex PCR, while the TCRdb copy is restricted to in-frame clones and leaves out a portion. V and J calls and clone size come straight from that table; D and trimming were deduced from the DNA. Counted here are about 140,000 clones, 70% to 85% occurring once; the ten biggest clones make up approximately 6.6%. The TCR comes from a human donor in a cohort sampled during active COVID-19. Source material: peripheral blood. V is TRBV29-1 and J is TRBJ2-2; 12 nucleotides agree with TRBD2. CDR3 in amino acids: CSGLLLAGGSGELFF. In DNA, the CDR3 is TGCAGCGGGCTTCTACTAGCGGGGGGCTCCGGGGAGCTGTTTTTT.